This TCR beta chain comes out of a study of T cells in Graves' hyperthyroidism and ophthalmopathy (dated by TCRdb to the late 2010s). About the investigation overall: Peripheral blood was sampled at the time of initial diagnosis, prior to any treatment. To identify distinguishing TCR V-J signatures, a discovery cohort of about a hundred patients was used, comprising 43 with Graves' ophthalmopathy and approximately 57 with stable Graves' hyperthyroidism. The 95 to 100 discovery patients were randomly divided into training and test sets at a 7:3 ratio. The study also compared thyroid tissue and blood T-cell repertoires from over 5 Graves' hyperthyroidism patients. According to the paper, TCR Vbeta CDR3 sequencing was carried out on 135 peripheral blood samples, which came from under 50 ophthalmopathy, fewer than 80 hyperthyroidism and some 17 progressor patients. After blood sampling, hyperthyroidism patients were treated with methimazole at a starting dose of 30 mg daily, and ophthalmopathy patients were treated with high-dose intravenous methylprednisolone. Prospective prediction of ophthalmopathy was tested in an independent validation cohort of 18 to 20 hyperthyroidism patients and some 17 patients who later progressed to ophthalmopathy. Study-wide conclusions, independent of this receptor: In validation, progression to ophthalmopathy was predicted by the model with more than 65% sensitivity and 72% to 85% specificity, a median of about 6.8 months before onset. Ophthalmopathy was separated from stable hyperthyroidism by a 13 V-J signature model, with just over 85% sensitivity and about 81% specificity obtained in cross-validation and 80%/75% obtained in testing. No statistical method was used to fix the sample size in advance, and group allocation was not hidden from the investigators. Most expanded thyroid clonotypes (frequency above 0.001) were also detected in blood, suggesting blood repertoires may reflect thyroid immune responses.

CDR1 and CDR2 are drawn from the germline V gene: LGHNA, YNFKEQ. The CDR3 runs 18 residues from the cysteine to the phenylalanine. Only the CDR3 region is kept as DNA, spanning 54 bases read in frame from base 1. A distance of 25 bases separates the germline ends of V and J, which lose 0 bases and 8 bases respectively. The TCR beta CDR3 regions were amplified from the RNA transcripts. The first round of RT-PCR for the TCR CDR3 was performed with the HTBI primer set and the Qiagen OneStep RT-PCR kit. A second multiplex PCR round built the libraries, followed by size selection and purification. The libraries were sequenced on an Illumina HiSeq2000 using paired-end 100 bp reads. As for how the authors treated the data: SOAPnuke was used to process the raw data, with reads discarded if the reads contained adapters or uncalled bases, had a mean Phred below 15, or lacked an exact constant-primer or identifier match. High-quality paired reads were merged with COPE v1.2.5, and unique nucleotide sequences were defined as clonotypes. Clonotypes were aligned to IMGT TRBV, TRBD and TRBJ reference segments using MiTCR v1.1. The analysis included only V-J combinations with a frequency above 0.0001, which together covered roughly 99% of the repertoires. A TCS score was defined as the ratio of F50 (clonal expansion) to E x V (chaos), with BLOSUM62-based TCRdist applied between CDR3 peptides within each V-J. Welch's t-statistics and random forest reduced 514 V-J features to 13, which were used in a naive Bayes classifier (R e1071). TCRdb applied fastp at Q25 and MiXCR to the public reads, then kept only in-frame beta chains. Duplicate CDR3 protein sequences are folded into a single record with the most common DNA and genes. These V and J calls are TCRdb output, not the study's own analysis. The sample yields hundreds of thousands of distinct CDR3 sequences; less than 25% were counted once. The ten largest clones capture under 35% of the sample.

Ophthalmopathy patients had moderately to severely active disease, Clinical Activity Score of at least 3, NOSPECS grade of at least 4, and duration under 3 months. The study excluded patients with uncontrolled infections, other autoimmune diseases, pregnancy or lactation. Diagnoses relied on clinical symptoms, serum thyroxine and TRAb, thyroid ultrasound and orbital computed tomography. PBMCs were separated from 10 ml of fresh peripheral blood using Ficoll-Paque density gradient centrifugation. Total RNA was extracted using Trizol reagent, and RNA quality was assessed on an Agilent 2100 Bioanalyzer. This clonotype was detected a few times. The clone's antigen remains unknown. No much larger clonotype is one base removed from it; base qualities were not supplied.

The rearranged chain carries TRBV4-2 and TRBJ1-1, and perhaps TRBD1 as D gene, on 5 matching bases. The sequence derives from a man aged 25-45 years with Graves' ophthalmopathy. Sequencing input: blood. The CDR3 protein sequence reads: CASSQELLGGVQTFEAFF. The nucleotide sequence reads TGTGCCAGCAGCCAAGAACTTTTGGGGGGAGTCCAAACATTCGAAGCTTTCTTT.